The clone carrying this T cell receptor (beta chain) has a count of ten or more. Its antigen is still unknown. In TCRdb, the RT-PCR reads were re-called with MiXCR into one record per CDR3 protein. Of 530,000 or so distinct CDR3 sequences listed, approximately 15% are singletons. This sample stems from a study of response to subunit inactivated influenza vaccine. This CDR3 spans 14 amino acids. Germline CDR1 is LGHNA and CDR2 is YSLEER. V lost 2 bases and J lost 6; bases outside the gene matches: 3. Study findings and constraints: That few new T cells are recruited by each seasonal influenza vaccination was the authors' suggestion.

The sequence was collected from a middle-aged man who received an inactivated influenza vaccine. V is TRBV4-3 and J is TRBJ2-2; 7 bases are a match to TRBD2. The sequences come from PBMCs from blood, collected 11 to 12 days after vaccination. CDR3 region: CASSQTGLAGELFF. As DNA, the CDR3 is TGCGCCAGCAGCCAAACCGGACTAGCCGGGGAGCTGTTTTTT.